The next 10 T cell receptor beta chains were all read from a single sample in a study of cytomegalovirus exposure and HLA in healthy donors. The PCR had 60 Vbeta and 13 Jbeta primers. Clones were sequenced by immunoSEQ multiplex PCR, and TCRdb holds only the in-frame ones, with some missing. The sample shows about 130,000 clones, about 86% of them seen only once. Sequencing was performed on PBMCs. These receptors were taken from a man aged 18 to 29 in good health and CMV-seronegative.

This clone is a singleton in its sample. The rearrangement links TRBV11-2 to TRBJ2-3; D might be TRBD2 (5 bases). Trimming removed 2 bases from V and 0 bases from J, with 21 bases in between. The V gene's germline CDR1 is SGHAT and CDR2 FQNNGV. The CDR3 loop spans 19 amino acids. The CDR3 sequence is CASSLIGVLTTYSTDTQYF. The CDR3 DNA reads as TGTGCCAGCAGCTTAATCGGGGTATTAACGACTTATAGCACAGATACGCAGTATTTT.

The count of this clone is one. The chain links TRBV6-1 to TRBJ2-1, with 13 nucleotides matching TRBD2. Germline trimming cut 3 bases from V and 4 bases from J; bases unmatched to any gene: 0. The CDR3 is 15 amino acids. Germline V gene sequence: CDR1 MNHNS, CDR2 SASEGT. This CDR3 reads CASSEGLAGYNEQFF. DNA for the CDR3: TGTGCCAGCAGTGAGGGACTAGCGGGGTACAATGAGCAGTTCTTC.

This chain uses TRBV10-1 with TRBJ1-5, with D possibly being TRBD1 (5 bases). CDR3 length: 13 amino acids. Germline V CDR1 and CDR2: WNHNN, SYGVQD (reference sequence). V was shortened by 0 bases and J by 11 bases, with 11 bases between the two germline ends. CDR3 protein: CASSESTEGTQHF. The CDR3 coding sequence is TGCGCCAGCAGTGAGTCGACAGAAGGGACCCAGCATTTT.

The chain employs TRBV10-1 and TRBJ1-1, with D maybe TRBD1 (5 bases). Germline CDR1 is WNHNN and CDR2 is SYGVQD (reference sequence). The CDR3 is 15 residues long. V shed 8 bases and J shed 0 bases, with 16 bases lying between them. The chain's CDR3 is CASPGWLQVNTEAFF. CDR3 DNA sequence: TGCGCCAGCCCTGGCTGGTTACAGGTGAACACTGAAGCTTTCTTT.

The CDR3 region has the DNA TGTGCCAGTAGTATTTGGCCAGACAGGGCGGGTGGCTACACCTTC. It is translated as CASSIWPDRAGGYTF. The chain combines TRBV19 with TRBJ1-2; 7 bases agree with TRBD1. Germline values: CDR1 LNHDA, CDR2 SQIVND (reference sequence). J was trimmed by 7 bases and V by 3 bases; bases with no gene match: 11. The CDR3 is made up of 15 amino acids.

This clone was seen more than once but under ten times. V and J are TRBV27 and TRBJ1-4; D may be TRBD1 (6 bases). Germline V gives CDR1 MNHEY, CDR2 SMNVEV (reference sequence). Trimming removed 5 bases from V and 4 bases from J, with 8 bases in between. The CDR3 has 13 amino acids. The CDR3 reads CASSPGHNEKLFF. CDR3 DNA: TGTGCCAGCAGTCCGGGACATAATGAAAAACTGTTTTTT.

The sample holds a few counts of this clone. CDR3 protein: CAISESRVNRAGANVLTF. The CDR3 region has the DNA TGTGCCATCAGTGAGTCTAGGGTTAACAGGGCTGGGGCCAACGTCCTGACTTTC. The J gene is TRBJ2-6, the V gene TRBV10-3; a weak D match, TRBD1 (6 bases). Trimming left V 0 bases short and J 2 bases short, with 14 bases between. Germline CDR1 is ENHRY and CDR2 is SYGVKD. The CDR3 covers 18 residues.

This clone has just a few counts. The rearrangement joins TRBV5-6 to TRBJ1-1, with D perhaps matching TRBD1 (6 bases). V was shortened by 4 bases and J by 1 base, with 11 bases between the two germline ends. CDR3 size: 14 residues. The V gene's germline CDR1 is SGHDT and CDR2 YYEEEE. The CDR3 reads CASSVIQGNTEAFF. CDR3 DNA sequence: TGTGCCAGCAGCGTGATACAGGGGAACACTGAAGCTTTCTTT.

J is TRBJ2-3 and V is TRBV13; 7 bases fit TRBD1. The CDR3 is made up of 15 amino acids. The germline V gene encodes CDR1 PRHDT and CDR2 FYEKMQ (reference sequence). With 10 bases clipped from V and 2 bases from J, the junction kept 12 bases outside the gene matches. The CDR3 loop reads CATRLRQGDTDTQYF. DNA of the CDR3: TGTGCCACCCGTCTTCGACAGGGTGACACAGATACGCAGTATTTT.

The chain employs TRBV11-2 and TRBJ1-2; no reliable D call. V was pared by 4 bases and J by 0 bases, with 9 bases between. CDR3 length equals 14 residues. Germline values: CDR1 SGHAT, CDR2 FQNNGV. CDR3 sequence reads: CASSSTYSNYGYTF. The CDR3 coding sequence is TGTGCCAGCAGCTCGACATACTCTAACTATGGCTACACCTTC.